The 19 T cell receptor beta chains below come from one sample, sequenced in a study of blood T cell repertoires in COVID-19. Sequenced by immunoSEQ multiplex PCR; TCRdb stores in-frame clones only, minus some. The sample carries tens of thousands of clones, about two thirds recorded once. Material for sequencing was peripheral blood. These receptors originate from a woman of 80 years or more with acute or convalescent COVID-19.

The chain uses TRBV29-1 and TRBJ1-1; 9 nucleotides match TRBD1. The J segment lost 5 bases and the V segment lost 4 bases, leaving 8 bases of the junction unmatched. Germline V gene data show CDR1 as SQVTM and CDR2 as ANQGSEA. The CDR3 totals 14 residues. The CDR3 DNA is TGCAGCGTTGTACCTGGGACAGGGAATACTGAAGCTTTCTTT. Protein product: CSVVPGTGNTEAFF. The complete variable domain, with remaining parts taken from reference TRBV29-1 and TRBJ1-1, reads SAVISQKPSRDICQRGTSLTIQCQVDSQVTMMFWYRQQPGQSLTLIATANQGSEATYESGFVIDKFPISRPNLTFSTLTVSNMSPEDSSIYLCSVVPGTGNTEAFFGQGTRLTVV.

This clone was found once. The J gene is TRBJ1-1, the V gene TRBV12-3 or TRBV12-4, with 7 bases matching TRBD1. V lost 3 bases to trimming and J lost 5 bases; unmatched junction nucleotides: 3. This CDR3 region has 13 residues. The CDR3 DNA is TGTGCCAGCAGTTTCGGACAGGAAACTGAAGCTTTCTTT. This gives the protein CASSFGQETEAFF.

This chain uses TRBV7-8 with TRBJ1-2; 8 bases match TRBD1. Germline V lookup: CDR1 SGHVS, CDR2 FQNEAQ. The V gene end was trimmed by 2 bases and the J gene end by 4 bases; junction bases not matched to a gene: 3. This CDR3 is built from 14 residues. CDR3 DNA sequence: TGTGCCAGCAGCTTAAACAGGGGGACCTATGGCTACACCTTC. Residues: CASSLNRGTYGYTF.

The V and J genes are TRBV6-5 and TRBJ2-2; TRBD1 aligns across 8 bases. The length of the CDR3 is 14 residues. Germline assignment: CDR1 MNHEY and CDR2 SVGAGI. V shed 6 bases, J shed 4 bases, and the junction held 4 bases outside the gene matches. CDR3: CASSQTGATGELFF. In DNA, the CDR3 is TGTGCCAGCAGCCAGACAGGGGCCACCGGGGAGCTGTTTTTT.

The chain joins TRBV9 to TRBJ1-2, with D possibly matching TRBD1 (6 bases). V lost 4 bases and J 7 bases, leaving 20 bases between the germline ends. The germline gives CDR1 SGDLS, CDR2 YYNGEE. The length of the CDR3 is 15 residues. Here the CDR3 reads CASSPPGRGWGGYTF. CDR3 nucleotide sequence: TGTGCCAGCAGCCCACCGGGGAGGGGGTGGGGTGGCTACACCTTC. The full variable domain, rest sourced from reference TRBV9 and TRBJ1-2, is DSGVTQTPKHLITATGQRVTLRCSPRSGDLSVYWYQQSLDQGLQFLIQYYNGEERAKGNILERFSAQQFPDLHSELNLSSLELGDSALYFCASSPPGRGWGGYTFGSGTRLTVV.

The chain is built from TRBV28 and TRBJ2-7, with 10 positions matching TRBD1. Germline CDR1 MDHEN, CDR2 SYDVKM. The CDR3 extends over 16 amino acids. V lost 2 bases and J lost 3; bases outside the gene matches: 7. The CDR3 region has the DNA TGTGCCAGCAGTTTACACGGACAGGGGGACGGCTACGAGCAGTACTTC. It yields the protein CASSLHGQGDGYEQYF. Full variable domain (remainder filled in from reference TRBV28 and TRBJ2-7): DVKVTQSSRYLVKRTGEKVFLECVQDMDHENMFWYRQDPGLGLRLIYFSYDVKMKEKGDIPEGYSVSREKKERFSLILESASTNQTSMYLCASSLHGQGDGYEQYFGPGTRLTVT.

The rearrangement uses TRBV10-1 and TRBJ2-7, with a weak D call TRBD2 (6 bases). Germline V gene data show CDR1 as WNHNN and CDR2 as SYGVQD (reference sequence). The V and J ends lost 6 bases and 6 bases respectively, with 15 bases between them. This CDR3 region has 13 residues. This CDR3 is CASSAGLQTEQYF. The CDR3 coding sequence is TGCGCCAGCAGCGCGGGACTCCAGACCGAGCAGTACTTC.

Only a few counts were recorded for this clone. The chain's CDR3 is CASSSRGQNNYGYTF. The CDR3, as DNA: TGTGCCAGCAGCTCACGGGGACAGAATAACTATGGCTACACCTTC. The genes are TRBV9 and TRBJ1-2; 7 bases are a match to TRBD1. The V gene end was trimmed by 4 bases and the J gene end by 1 base; junction bases not matched to a gene: 7. Germline lookup yields CDR1 SGDLS and CDR2 YYNGEE. The CDR3 spans 15 residues.

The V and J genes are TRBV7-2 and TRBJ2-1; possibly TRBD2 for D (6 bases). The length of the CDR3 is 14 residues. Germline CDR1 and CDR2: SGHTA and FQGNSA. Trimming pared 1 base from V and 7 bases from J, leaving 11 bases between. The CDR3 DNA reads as TGTGCCAGCAGCTTAGGACTAGGAACGAATGAGCAGTTCTTC. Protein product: CASSLGLGTNEQFF.

For the CDR3, the DNA is TGTGCCAGCAGCAAGACTAGCTACGAGCAGTACTTC. This encodes CASSKTSYEQYF. The chain recombines TRBV7-9 with TRBJ2-7; weak D call: TRBD2 (6 bases). The CDR3 length is 12 residues. Germline V gene sequence: CDR1 SEHNR, CDR2 FQNEAQ (reference sequence). The V gene lost 5 bases and the J gene lost 3 bases, with 8 bases spanning the gap.

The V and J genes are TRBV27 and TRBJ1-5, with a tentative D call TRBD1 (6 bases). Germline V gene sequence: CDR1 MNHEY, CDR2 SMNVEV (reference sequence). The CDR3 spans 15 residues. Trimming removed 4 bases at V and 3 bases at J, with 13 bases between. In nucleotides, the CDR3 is TGTGCCAGCAGTTCCATCCGGGACACCAATCAGCCCCAGCATTTT. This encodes CASSSIRDTNQPQHF.

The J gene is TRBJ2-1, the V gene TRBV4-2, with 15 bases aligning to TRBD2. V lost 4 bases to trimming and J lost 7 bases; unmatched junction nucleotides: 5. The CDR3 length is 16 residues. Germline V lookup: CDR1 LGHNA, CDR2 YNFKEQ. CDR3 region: CASSPEGLAGGNEQFF. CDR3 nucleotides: TGTGCCAGCAGCCCCGAGGGACTAGCGGGGGGAAATGAGCAGTTCTTC.

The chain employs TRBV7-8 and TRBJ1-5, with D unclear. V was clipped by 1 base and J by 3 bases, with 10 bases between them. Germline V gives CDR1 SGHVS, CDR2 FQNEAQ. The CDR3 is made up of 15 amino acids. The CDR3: CASSLDPWANQPQHF. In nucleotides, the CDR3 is TGTGCCAGCAGCTTAGATCCGTGGGCCAATCAGCCCCAGCATTTT.

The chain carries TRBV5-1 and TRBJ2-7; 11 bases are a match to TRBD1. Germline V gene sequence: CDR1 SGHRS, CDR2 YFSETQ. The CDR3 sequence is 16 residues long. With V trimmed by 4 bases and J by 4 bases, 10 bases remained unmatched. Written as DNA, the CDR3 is TGCGCCAGCAGCCGGAGCCCGGGACAGGGGGAGTACGAGCAGTACTTC. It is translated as CASSRSPGQGEYEQYF.

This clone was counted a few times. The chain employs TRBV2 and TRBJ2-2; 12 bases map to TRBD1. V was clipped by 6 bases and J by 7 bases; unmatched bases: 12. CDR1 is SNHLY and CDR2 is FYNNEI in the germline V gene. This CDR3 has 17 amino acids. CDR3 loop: CASRERGTGGYGGELFF. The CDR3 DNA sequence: TGTGCCAGCAGAGAACGTGGGACAGGGGGCTACGGCGGGGAGCTGTTTTTT.

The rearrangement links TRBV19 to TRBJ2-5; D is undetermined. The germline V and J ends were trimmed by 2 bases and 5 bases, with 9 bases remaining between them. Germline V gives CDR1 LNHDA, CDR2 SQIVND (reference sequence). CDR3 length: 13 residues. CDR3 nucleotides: TGTGCCAGTAGTATATTAATCGGGGAGACCCAGTACTTC. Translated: CASSILIGETQYF.

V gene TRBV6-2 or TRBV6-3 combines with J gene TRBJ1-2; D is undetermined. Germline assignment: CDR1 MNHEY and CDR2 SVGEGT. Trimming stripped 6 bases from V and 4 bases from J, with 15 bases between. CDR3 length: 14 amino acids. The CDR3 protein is CASSLGQVSYGYTF. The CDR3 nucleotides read TGTGCCAGCAGCCTCGGCCAGGTCTCCTATGGCTACACCTTC.

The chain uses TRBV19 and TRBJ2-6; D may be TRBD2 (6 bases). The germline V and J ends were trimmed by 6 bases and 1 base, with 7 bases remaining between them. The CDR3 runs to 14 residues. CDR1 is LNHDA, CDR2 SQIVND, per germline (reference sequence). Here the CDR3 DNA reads TGTGCCAGTAGGGCGGGGTCTGGGGCCAACGTCCTGACTTTC. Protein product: CASRAGSGANVLTF.

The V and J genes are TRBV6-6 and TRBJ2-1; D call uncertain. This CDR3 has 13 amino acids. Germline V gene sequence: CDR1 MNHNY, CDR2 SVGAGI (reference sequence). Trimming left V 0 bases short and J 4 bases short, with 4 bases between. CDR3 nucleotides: TGTGCCAGCAGTTACTCGGAGTACAATGAGCAGTTCTTC. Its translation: CASSYSEYNEQFF.